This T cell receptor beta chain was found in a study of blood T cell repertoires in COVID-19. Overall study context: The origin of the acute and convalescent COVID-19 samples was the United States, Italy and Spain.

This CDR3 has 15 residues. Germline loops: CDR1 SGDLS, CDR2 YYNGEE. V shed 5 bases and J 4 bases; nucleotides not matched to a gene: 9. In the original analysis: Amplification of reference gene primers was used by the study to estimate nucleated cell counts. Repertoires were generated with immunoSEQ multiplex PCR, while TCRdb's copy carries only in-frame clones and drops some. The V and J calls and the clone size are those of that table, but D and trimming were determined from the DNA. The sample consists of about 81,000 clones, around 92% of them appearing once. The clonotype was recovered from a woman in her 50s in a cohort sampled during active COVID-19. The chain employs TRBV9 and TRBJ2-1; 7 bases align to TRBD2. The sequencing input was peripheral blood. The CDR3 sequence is CASSQAGYSYNEQFF. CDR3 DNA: TGTGCCAGCAGTCAAGCGGGGTATTCGTACAATGAGCAGTTCTTC.